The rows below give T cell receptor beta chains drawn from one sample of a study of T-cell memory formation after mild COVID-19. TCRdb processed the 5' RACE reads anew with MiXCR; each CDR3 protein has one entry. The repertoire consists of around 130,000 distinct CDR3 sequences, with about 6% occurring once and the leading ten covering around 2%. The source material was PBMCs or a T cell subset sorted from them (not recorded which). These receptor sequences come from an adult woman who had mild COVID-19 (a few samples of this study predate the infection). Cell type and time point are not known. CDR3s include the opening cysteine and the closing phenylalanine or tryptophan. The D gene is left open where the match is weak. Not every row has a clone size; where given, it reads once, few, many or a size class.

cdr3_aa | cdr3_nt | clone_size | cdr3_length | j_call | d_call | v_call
CASTLITGKGYTF | TGTGCCAGCACCCTAATCACAGGGAAAGGCTACACCTTC | many | 13 | TRBJ1-2 | . | TRBV7-2
CASSPKGIRPEQYF | TGTGCCAGCTCACCAAAGGGGATTAGACCCGAGCAGTACTTC | many | 14 | TRBJ2-7 | . | TRBV18
CASSLDSLQGPQHF | TGCGCCAGCAGCTTGGACAGCCTGCAAGGGCCCCAGCATTTT | few | 14 | TRBJ1-5 | . | TRBV5-1
CACSGTPFSYEQYF | TGTGCCTGTAGCGGGACTCCCTTCTCCTACGAGCAGTACTTC | few | 14 | TRBJ2-7 | TRBD2 | TRBV28
CASRQTVETQYF | TGTGCCAGCAGGCAGACCGTAGAGACCCAGTACTTC | . | 12 | TRBJ2-5 | . | TRBV7-8
CASSLDRPSSYEQYF | TGTGCCAGCAGCTTAGACAGGCCAAGCTCCTACGAGCAGTACTTC | . | 15 | TRBJ2-7 | . | TRBV11-3
CASSFRGTSGGRGDTQYF | TGTGCCAGCAGCTTCCGAGGGACTAGCGGGGGCAGAGGAGATACGCAGTATTTT | many | 18 | TRBJ2-3 | TRBD2 | TRBV7-3
CASSQPGTSGGWQYF | TGTGCCAGCAGCCAACCCGGGACTAGCGGGGGATGGCAGTACTTC | many | 15 | TRBJ2-7 | TRBD2 | TRBV4-2
CASSLGPSTEAFF | TGTGCCAGCTCCCTCGGACCGAGCACTGAAGCTTTCTTT | . | 13 | TRBJ1-1 | . | TRBV18
CASSLFMDSPYEQYF | TGCGCCAGCAGCCTATTTATGGACAGTCCTTACGAGCAGTACTTC | few | 15 | TRBJ2-7 | . | TRBV5-1
CATMGRSSYEQYF | TGTGCCACGATGGGGAGGAGCTCCTACGAGCAGTACTTC | many | 13 | TRBJ2-7 | . | TRBV7-9
CASSFPGPNEQFF | TGTGCCAGCAGCTTCCCTGGGCCAAATGAGCAGTTCTTC | . | 13 | TRBJ2-1 | . | TRBV5-4
CASMPLAGGNEQFF | TGTGCCAGCATGCCCCTAGCGGGAGGCAATGAGCAGTTCTTC | . | 14 | TRBJ2-1 | TRBD2 | TRBV7-9
CSARSSGANVLTF | TGCAGCGCCCGCAGCTCTGGGGCCAACGTCCTGACTTTC | many | 13 | TRBJ2-6 | . | TRBV29-1
CSGGFYGANVLTF | TGCAGCGGTGGTTTTTATGGGGCCAACGTCCTGACTTTC | many | 13 | TRBJ2-6 | . | TRBV29-1